A selection of T cell receptor beta chains follows, all from one sample in a study of blood T cell repertoires in COVID-19. TCRdb's table, derived via immunoSEQ multiplex PCR, lists solely in-frame clones and lacks some. The sample consists of more than 110,000 clones, about 79% of them appearing once. The sequenced material came from peripheral blood. These receptors were obtained from a woman over 75 with active or convalescent COVID-19. Both conserved end residues are trimmed from each CDR3. Rows give clone size only sometimes, using once, few, many, or a class for an expanded clone.

clone size,V gene,CDR3 length,J gene,CDR3 protein
-,TRBV29-1,12,TRBJ1-1,SVELRWANTEAF
once,TRBV10-3,11,TRBJ1-4,AIRPGTNEKLF
-,TRBV5-6,11,TRBJ2-7,ASSRVQAYEQY
few,TRBV7-8,13,TRBJ1-2,ASSGASGTYFGYT
few,TRBV30,11,TRBJ2-2,AWSLGLAGELF
-,TRBV30,9,TRBJ2-2,AWTNGGELF
few,TRBV28,14,TRBJ2-4,ASRPGQATAKNIQY
-,TRBV19,13,TRBJ1-1,ASIDRGGGITEAF
-,TRBV10-3,11,TRBJ1-2,AISDEVRSGYT
few,TRBV6-5,10,TRBJ1-6,ASSFPGRGLH
once,TRBV5-1,12,TRBJ2-1,ASSLVAGGNEQF
-,TRBV6-1,14,TRBJ1-2,ASSERGDRGNYGYT
few,TRBV28,10,TRBJ1-1,AAIRRDTEAF
once,TRBV27,11,TRBJ1-1,ASSSTKNTEAF
-,TRBV28,14,TRBJ2-1,ASSLTGQGKGNEQF
-,TRBV7-2,14,TRBJ1-5,ASSRPRGTTYQPQH
once,TRBV19,13,TRBJ1-1,ASRTQGARNTEAF
-,TRBV21-1,16,TRBJ1-2,ASSKDPGQGAVRYGYT
-,TRBV7-2,11,TRBJ2-3,ASGGRGTDTQY
-,TRBV2,11,TRBJ1-5,ASSDGYDQPQH
-,TRBV10-2,12,TRBJ2-1,ASSVSGGIDEQF
-,TRBV27,12,TRBJ1-4,ASSYQGREEKLF
-,TRBV6-6,11,TRBJ1-3,ASSYSNRDTIY
-,TRBV5-5,14,TRBJ2-3,ASSLGTSGFTDTQY
-,TRBV13,14,TRBJ2-5,ASSLGSRGYRETQY
-,TRBV5-1,13,TRBJ2-3,ASSPPSRAGDTQY
-,TRBV7-9,12,TRBJ2-1,ASSGMGGFEEQF
-,TRBV9,11,TRBJ1-2,ASSETTGSGYT
-,TRBV2,10,TRBJ1-2,ASSDNNYGYT
few,TRBV19,13,TRBJ1-2,ASTEVPGQGFGYT
-,TRBV2,13,TRBJ2-1,ASSASQGGLNEQF
-,TRBV5-4,13,TRBJ1-6,ASSPAGRGNSPLH
-,TRBV30,12,TRBJ2-7,AWRGPLHSYEQY
few,TRBV4-2,10,TRBJ2-7,ASSASGYEQY
-,TRBV30,13,TRBJ1-2,AWRRQGVTNYGYT
-,TRBV18,15,TRBJ2-3,ASSPLAGAFGTDTQY
few,TRBV28,11,TRBJ1-2,ASKIPGDSGYT